The source of this T cell receptor (beta chain) is a study of control samples from healthy donors and cancer patients. Germline V gene lookup returns CDR1 MNHNS and CDR2 SASEGT. Losses at the gene ends were 3 bases for V and 0 bases for J; bases not matched to a gene: 1. CDR3 size: 15 residues. The data were produced by immunoSEQ multiplex PCR, yet TCRdb's version contains in-frame clones alone and is incomplete. The repertoire holds 100,000 to 150,000 clones, with around 87% as singletons. The clonotype comes from a man aged 55 to 69 in good health. The material sequenced was blood. This chain links TRBV6-1 with TRBJ2-3; 9 bases line up with TRBD2. The CDR3 bases are TGTGCCAGCAGTGAGGCGGGGGGGAGCACAGATACGCAGTATTTT. The encoded protein is CASSEAGGSTDTQYF.